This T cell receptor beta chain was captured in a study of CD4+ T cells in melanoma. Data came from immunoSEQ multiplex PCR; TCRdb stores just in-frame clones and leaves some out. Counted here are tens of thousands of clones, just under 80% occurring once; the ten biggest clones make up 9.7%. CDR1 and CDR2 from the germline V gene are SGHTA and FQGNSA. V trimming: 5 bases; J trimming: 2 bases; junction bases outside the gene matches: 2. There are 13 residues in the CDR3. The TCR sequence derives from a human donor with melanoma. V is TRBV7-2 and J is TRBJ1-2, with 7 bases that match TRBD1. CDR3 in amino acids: CASSPQGNYGYTF. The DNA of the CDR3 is TGTGCCAGCAGCCCACAGGGGAACTATGGCTACACCTTC.